The 7 T cell receptor beta chains below all came from one sample that was sequenced in a study of graft-versus-host responses after intestinal transplantation. Profiling relied on immunoSEQ multiplex PCR, and the TCRdb table lists in-frame clones only, not all of them. The table has about 120,000 clones, around 96% seen once. The antigens for these receptors are not known. Sequencing used unstimulated CD8+ T cells sorted from spleen or lymph node cells, obtained before intestinal transplant. The receptor set was obtained from a human donor who received an intestinal transplant.

The V gene is TRBV7-3, the J gene TRBJ2-5, with D possibly being TRBD1 or TRBD2 (5 bases each). The ends were cut back, 2 bases at V and 1 base at J, with 14 bases in the middle. CDR1 is SGHTA, CDR2 FQGTGA, per germline. The CDR3 loop spans 16 amino acids. The CDR3 reads CASSLWGKGTQETQYF. DNA of the CDR3: TGTGCCAGCAGCTTATGGGGCAAGGGGACCCAAGAGACCCAGTACTTC.

Notes on this clone: Other DNA sequences in this specimen translate into the identical CDR3. The chain is built from TRBV28 and TRBJ2-2; D may be TRBD2 (5 bases). CDR3 length equals 14 residues. The V and J ends lost 8 bases and 0 bases respectively, with 10 bases between them. Looked up from germline, CDR1 is MDHEN and CDR2 is SYDVKM. In nucleotides, the CDR3 is TGTGCCAGCCGGAGGAGTGCGAACACCGGGGAGCTGTTTTTT. Its protein product is CASRRSANTGELFF.

The chain employs TRBV27 and TRBJ2-1, with 11 positions matching TRBD1. Germline CDR1 and CDR2: MNHEY and SMNVEV (reference sequence). CDR3 size: 12 residues. The J segment lost 8 bases and the V segment lost 11 bases, leaving 5 bases of the junction unmatched. The CDR3 DNA reads as TGTGCCGTGGGGACAGGGGGTGATGAGCAGTTCTTC. The encoded protein is CAVGTGGDEQFF.

The chain has TRBV7-6 and TRBJ1-5, with D unclear. From germline, CDR1 is SGHVS and CDR2 FNYEAQ. The V and J ends lost 5 bases and 2 bases respectively, with 10 bases between them. The CDR3 runs 14 residues. In DNA, the CDR3 is TGTGCCAGCAGCCCGAATGAGGGCAATCAGCCCCAGCATTTT. Translation: CASSPNEGNQPQHF.

The chain carries TRBV27 and TRBJ1-4; maybe TRBD1 (6 bases). Germline CDR1 is MNHEY and CDR2 is SMNVEV (reference sequence). V was pared by 6 bases and J by 3 bases, with 14 bases between. The CDR3 sequence is 15 residues long. CDR3 in DNA: TGTGCCAGCAGATCTATACAGGGCTCTAATGAAAAACTGTTTTTT. Translating it yields CASRSIQGSNEKLFF.

The chain couples TRBV19 to TRBJ1-1, with D maybe TRBD1 (5 bases). Germline values: CDR1 LNHDA, CDR2 SQIVND (reference sequence). The V end was cut by 3 bases, the J end by 5 bases, with 10 bases between. CDR3 length equals 13 residues. The CDR3 region has the DNA TGTGCCAGTAGTATTAGGGGCTTGACTGAAGCTTTCTTT. It yields the protein CASSIRGLTEAFF.

The CDR3 reads CASSLQQSNQPQHF. CDR3 DNA: TGTGCCAGCAGTTTACAACAGAGCAATCAGCCCCAGCATTTT. V gene TRBV28 combines with J gene TRBJ1-5; D not resolved. There are 14 residues in the CDR3. CDR1 MDHEN and CDR2 SYDVKM come from the germline V gene. Trimming removed 2 bases from V and 1 base from J, with 6 bases in between.